Sequencing of this T cell receptor (beta chain) was carried out in a study of blood T cell repertoires in COVID-19 (dated by TCRdb to the early 2020s). In the study overall: Samples covering the acute and convalescent phases of COVID-19 were provided by collaborators in the United States, Italy and Spain. The prospective study material was composed of cDNA or gDNA derived from T cells, B-cell-depleted T cells, or PBMCs. Subjects who had been exposed to COVID-19, were actively infected with it, or had recovered from it provided the deeply sampled blood TCRbeta repertoires that made up the dataset. A freely available public database, intended as a resource for researchers studying the immune response to SARS-CoV-2, is where the repertoires were released. The samples were drawn from two sources: the first 160 participants of the ongoing ImmuneRACE study, and fewer than 1,500 subjects contributed by 6 global collaborators. The sample metadata nearly always contained a de-identified subject ID, COVID-19 status, age in years and sex. Where available, HLA class I and class II types were obtained from metadata supplied by the sample provider rather than from assay-based typing. What the authors observed across the whole study: Clinical and demographic metadata were provided uncurated, with the amount varying by source and participant.

There are 16 amino acids in the CDR3, from cysteine to phenylalanine inclusive. The entry retains the CDR3 DNA only, 48 bases that are in frame from base 1. CDR1 and CDR2 are read off the germline V gene as SGHRS and YFSETQ. The junction shows trimming of 3 bases on V and 6 bases on J, and the gene matches do not reach 12 bases of it. Each collaborating institution followed its own protocols to collect whole blood in K2EDTA tubes. Collaborator samples were shipped for TCRbeta analysis as frozen whole blood, isolated PBMCs, or DNA extracted from either sample type. As concerns this clone: The antigen this receptor binds is unknown. Base-call qualities are not available, and no considerably larger clone is one nucleotide away.

The immunoSEQ Assay, a bias-controlled multiplex PCR, was used to amplify TCRbeta CDR3 regions from genomic DNA. The authors' pipeline ran thus. Within the assay, amplification of reference gene primers was used to estimate how many nucleated cells each sample contained. To quantify the absolute abundance of each unique TCRbeta CDR3 rearrangement, sequence reads were collapsed and filtered. Productive Simpson clonality was computed per sample as the square root of Simpson's diversity index over productive rearrangements. Not all clones reach the TCRdb copy of this immuneACCESS table, which keeps in-frame sequences only. Checked studies attribute under half of the gap to unresolved V genes and leave the rest unexplained. V and J calls and clone size are given by that table; D and trimming were obtained from the DNA. This sample comprises some 130,000 clones, roughly 83% of them detected only once. The top ten clonotypes cover about 4% of the sample.

Sequencing used peripheral blood. The chain is made from TRBV5-1 and TRBJ2-1, with 7 middle bases fitting TRBD2. This receptor was obtained from a woman over 75 with acute or convalescent COVID-19. The CDR3 region has the sequence CASSSLGLTSSNEQFF. The DNA sequence follows: TGCGCCAGCAGCTCATTGGGACTAACCTCTAGCAATGAGCAGTTCTTC.